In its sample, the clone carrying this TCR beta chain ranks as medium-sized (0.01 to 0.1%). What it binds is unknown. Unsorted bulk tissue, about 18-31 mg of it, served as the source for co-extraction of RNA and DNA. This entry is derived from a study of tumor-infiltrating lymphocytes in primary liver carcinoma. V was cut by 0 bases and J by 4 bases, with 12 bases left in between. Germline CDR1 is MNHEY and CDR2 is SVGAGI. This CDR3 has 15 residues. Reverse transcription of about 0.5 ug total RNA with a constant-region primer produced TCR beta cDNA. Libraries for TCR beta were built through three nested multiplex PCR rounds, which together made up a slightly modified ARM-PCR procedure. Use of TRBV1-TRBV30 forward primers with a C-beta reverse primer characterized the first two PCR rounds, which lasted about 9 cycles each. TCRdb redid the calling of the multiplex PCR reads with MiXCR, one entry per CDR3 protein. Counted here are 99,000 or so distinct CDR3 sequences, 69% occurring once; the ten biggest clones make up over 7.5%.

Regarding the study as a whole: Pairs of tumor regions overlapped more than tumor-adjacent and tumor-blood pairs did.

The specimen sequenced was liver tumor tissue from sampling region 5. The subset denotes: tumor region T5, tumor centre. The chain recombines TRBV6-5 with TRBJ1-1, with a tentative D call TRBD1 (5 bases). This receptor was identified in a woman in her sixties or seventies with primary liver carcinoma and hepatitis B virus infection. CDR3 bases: TGTGCCAGCAGTTACTCGTATGGGGGACTCACTGAAGCTTTCTTT. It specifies CASSYSYGGLTEAFF.